These T cell receptor beta chains were read from a single sample in a study of technical replicates of blood from a handful of donors. Some clones are missing from TCRdb's copy, which holds only in-frame ones; the method was immunoSEQ multiplex PCR. The sample contains around 80,000 clones, 95% to 98% of which appear only once. The material sequenced was T cells isolated from PBMCs. Every receptor here comes from a human donor in good health. Both conserved end residues are part of each CDR3. A D gene is named only where the DNA matches it firmly. Expanded clones are given a class, and other clones once, few, many or no size at all.

J gene,clone size,D gene,V gene,CDR3 DNA,CDR3 protein
TRBJ2-7,NA,TRBD1,TRBV4-1,TGCGCCAGCAGTGATGAACAGGGGGTGTACGAGCAGTACTTC,CASSDEQGVYEQYF
TRBJ1-6,NA,NA,TRBV11-2,TGTGCCAGCAGCTTAGCTCCCAGGGTGGATTCACCCCTCCACTTT,CASSLAPRVDSPLHF
TRBJ2-1,NA,TRBD2,TRBV25-1,TGTGCCACCGACAAGACTAGCGGGGGTCTTGAGCAGTTCTTC,CATDKTSGGLEQFF
TRBJ1-4,few,NA,TRBV13,TGTGCCAGCAGCTTAGGAGCGGTGGAAAAACTGTTTTTT,CASSLGAVEKLFF
TRBJ2-2,NA,NA,TRBV14,TGTGCCAGCAGCCCAAGGACAGCCGCGAACACCGGGGAGCTGTTTTTT,CASSPRTAANTGELFF
TRBJ2-1,NA,TRBD1,TRBV6-5,TGTGCCAGCAGTGTGGGACAGGCATCCTACAATGAGCAGTTCTTC,CASSVGQASYNEQFF
TRBJ2-1,NA,NA,TRBV6-1,TGTGCCAGCAGTGAACGGCGGGACAATGAGCAGTTCTTC,CASSERRDNEQFF
TRBJ2-3,NA,NA,TRBV14,TGTGCCAGCAGCCAAGATGTGGCAGGGGCGACAGATACGCAGTATTTT,CASSQDVAGATDTQYF
TRBJ2-7,NA,TRBD2,TRBV4-1,TGCGCCAGCAGCCAAACGACTAGCGGGAGGTACGAGCAGTACTTC,CASSQTTSGRYEQYF
TRBJ1-3,NA,NA,TRBV7-9,TGTGCCAGCAGCTTAGCCGAAAACAGGGTCCGAACCATATATTTT,CASSLAENRVRTIYF
TRBJ2-5,NA,TRBD1,TRBV29-1,TGCAGCGTTGACGACAGGGGAGAGACCCAGTACTTC,CSVDDRGETQYF
TRBJ2-1,NA,NA,TRBV7-9,TGTGCCAGCAGCTTAGCGGGCCACTTCGATGAGCAGTTCTTC,CASSLAGHFDEQFF
TRBJ1-5,NA,TRBD1,TRBV30,TGTGCCTGGAATCGGAGGGGCTCGGGACAGTATCAGCCCCAGCATTTT,CAWNRRGSGQYQPQHF
TRBJ1-5,NA,TRBD1,TRBV28,TGTGCCAGCAGAACAGGGGAACCTAGCAATCAGCCCCAGCATTTT,CASRTGEPSNQPQHF
TRBJ2-7,NA,NA,TRBV7-9,TGTGCCAGCAGTTTGACAGGCTACGAGCAGTACTTC,CASSLTGYEQYF
TRBJ1-1,once,NA,TRBV4-1,TGCGCCAGCAGGGGGCGGACTATGAACACTGAAGCTTTCTTT,CASRGRTMNTEAFF
TRBJ2-7,few,TRBD1,TRBV9,TGTGCCAGCAGCGTTTGGGGTACAGGGGCGCCTAGGGACGAGCAGTACTTC,CASSVWGTGAPRDEQYF
TRBJ2-5,NA,TRBD2,TRBV5-1,TGCGCCAGCAGCCCCGCAGGGGAGCGGGGGCAAGAGACCCAGTACTTC,CASSPAGERGQETQYF
TRBJ1-3,NA,NA,TRBV9,TGTGCCAGCAGCAAAACGCCCGGGAACTCTGGAAACACCATATATTTT,CASSKTPGNSGNTIYF
TRBJ2-3,NA,TRBD2,TRBV5-8,TGTGCCAGCAGGCACCTCCTAGCGGGGTCAAGCACAGATACGCAGTATTTT,CASRHLLAGSSTDTQYF
TRBJ2-3,NA,NA,TRBV6-4,TGTGCCAGCAGTGCCAGGGGGGCAGATACGCAGTATTTT,CASSARGADTQYF
TRBJ2-5,NA,TRBD1,TRBV7-6,TGTGCCAGCAGCTTAGGGGCAGGGGGCGCGCAGACCCAGTACTTC,CASSLGAGGAQTQYF
TRBJ1-1,NA,NA,TRBV4-1,TGCGCCAGCAGCCAGGGAGCCACTGAAGCTTTCTTT,CASSQGATEAFF
TRBJ1-1,NA,TRBD1,TRBV25-1,TGTGCCAGCAGTCCTTGGGGACAGGTGAACACTGAAGCTTTCTTT,CASSPWGQVNTEAFF
TRBJ2-3,NA,TRBD2,TRBV28,TGTGCCAGCAGTTTAAATCGGGCGGGAGGGTCTCATACGCAGTATTTT,CASSLNRAGGSHTQYF
TRBJ1-2,once,TRBD1,TRBV6-1,TGTGCCAGCAGTCCCCACGGGACAGTCTATGGCTACACCTTC,CASSPHGTVYGYTF
TRBJ1-2,NA,TRBD1,TRBV6-1,TGTGCCAGCAGTGCCCGGCCGGGACAGGGAAACTATGGCTACACCTTC,CASSARPGQGNYGYTF
TRBJ2-2,NA,NA,TRBV27,TGTGCCAGCAGTTTTAACATAGCGGACCTAGCGAACACCGGGGAGCTGTTTTTT,CASSFNIADLANTGELFF
TRBJ1-1,NA,TRBD1,TRBV7-8,TGTGCCAGCAGCCCCCTTATGACAGGGTGGAACACTGAAGCTTTCTTT,CASSPLMTGWNTEAFF
TRBJ1-4,NA,NA,TRBV19,TGTGCCAGTAGTATAGTCCCGGTACAAAAACTGTTTTTT,CASSIVPVQKLFF
TRBJ2-1,NA,TRBD1,TRBV10-3,TGTGCCATCACAGAGGGGGCATACAATGAGCAGTTCTTC,CAITEGAYNEQFF
TRBJ2-5,NA,NA,TRBV7-3,TGTGCCAGCAGCTTATCGTCAGTAGAGACCCAGTACTTC,CASSLSSVETQYF
TRBJ2-7,NA,TRBD2,TRBV9,TGTGCCAGCAGCGGGGGAGGGGCTGGGGGCGAGCAGTACTTC,CASSGGGAGGEQYF
TRBJ1-2,NA,TRBD1,TRBV4-1,TGCGCCAGCAGCCATCCCCTTGACAGGGTGGCTGGCTACACCTTC,CASSHPLDRVAGYTF
TRBJ1-6,NA,NA,TRBV30,TGTGCCTGGAGTGTGAGTAGGGGGATCTCGGATAATTCACCCCTCCACTTT,CAWSVSRGISDNSPLHF
TRBJ1-4,once,NA,TRBV28,TGTGCCAGCAGTTTAGGCGGGAGACTTTGGGAAAAACTGTTTTTT,CASSLGGRLWEKLFF
TRBJ1-2,NA,TRBD1,TRBV13,TGTGCCAGCAGTAGTACAGGGGGCAGTGGGTATGGCTACACCTTC,CASSSTGGSGYGYTF
TRBJ2-1,NA,NA,TRBV5-3,TGTGCCAGAAGCTTACAGGGTTGTGAGCAGTTCTTC,CARSLQGCEQFF
TRBJ2-5,NA,NA,TRBV29-1,TGCAGCGTTACTTGGACTTTACAAGAGACCCAGTACTTC,CSVTWTLQETQYF
TRBJ1-2,NA,NA,TRBV5-1,TGCGCCAGCAGCTTGGAACAGGGTGGGTACGGCTACACCTTC,CASSLEQGGYGYTF
TRBJ2-5,NA,TRBD1,TRBV5-1,TGCGCCAGCAGCTTGGTAGGACAGGGGTCGCTCGAGACCCAGTACTTC,CASSLVGQGSLETQYF
TRBJ1-5,NA,NA,TRBV30,TGTGCCTGGACGCAAGCGGGGCGTCAGCCCCAGCATTTT,CAWTQAGRQPQHF
TRBJ2-7,NA,NA,TRBV5-4,TGTGCCAGCAGCAAGAGTTCCTACGAGCAGTACTTC,CASSKSSYEQYF
TRBJ2-5,NA,NA,TRBV19,TGTGCCAGTAGTACCCGGGACTTCGGGGGGACCCAGTACTTC,CASSTRDFGGTQYF
TRBJ1-1,once,NA,TRBV6-1,TGTGCCAGCAGTGAAGGGGGCAGGAACACTGAAGCTTTCTTT,CASSEGGRNTEAFF
TRBJ1-1,NA,TRBD1,TRBV2,TGTGCCAGCAGCGCCTCGGGACAGGGCATGGCAGCTTTCTTT,CASSASGQGMAAFF
TRBJ2-1,NA,NA,TRBV4-2,TGTGCCAGCAGCCAAGATCTAGGGGACACTTACTACAATGAGCAGTTCTTC,CASSQDLGDTYYNEQFF
TRBJ2-7,NA,NA,TRBV5-1,TGCGCCAGCAGCCTACCGGCGGGGCACGAGCAGTACTTC,CASSLPAGHEQYF
TRBJ2-7,NA,NA,TRBV10-1,TGCGCCAGCAGCCAGGAGGATCTCTACGAGCAGTACTTC,CASSQEDLYEQYF
TRBJ2-7,NA,TRBD1,TRBV6-1,TGTGCCAGCAGTGACCGCAGGGACAGGCATATACCCTACGAGCAGTACTTC,CASSDRRDRHIPYEQYF
TRBJ2-7,NA,NA,TRBV5-1,TGCGCCAGCAGCTCGCCGGGACAAGTCTACGAGCAGTACTTC,CASSSPGQVYEQYF
TRBJ2-7,NA,NA,TRBV28,TGTGCCAGCAGTTCCCCCGCCGTCTCCTACGAGCAGTACTTC,CASSSPAVSYEQYF
TRBJ2-5,once,TRBD2,TRBV4-2,TGTGCCAGCAGCCATGAGACTAGCGGGGGGGAGACCCAGTACTTC,CASSHETSGGETQYF
TRBJ2-3,NA,NA,TRBV27,TGTGCCAGCACCATAGCGGTGGGAACAGATACGCAGTATTTT,CASTIAVGTDTQYF
TRBJ1-4,NA,TRBD1,TRBV28,TGTGCCAGCAGTCCCTCCCCCGGGACAGGGGTCGCAACTAATGAAAAACTGTTTTTT,CASSPSPGTGVATNEKLFF
TRBJ1-1,NA,NA,TRBV29-1,TGCAGCGTCCACTGGGGAGCGACGGGAGCTTTCTTT,CSVHWGATGAFF
TRBJ2-3,NA,TRBD1,TRBV5-4,TGTGCCAGCAGCCAAGGGGGCAGGGGGCTTGATACGCAGTATTTT,CASSQGGRGLDTQYF
TRBJ2-5,NA,TRBD2,TRBV11-2,TGTGCCAGCAGCTTAGTCCCTAGCGGGATGGGAGAGACCCAGTACTTC,CASSLVPSGMGETQYF
TRBJ1-5,NA,NA,TRBV28,TGTGCCAGCAGTTTACTACGACAGGCACTAAGCAATCAGCCCCAGCATTTT,CASSLLRQALSNQPQHF
TRBJ2-4,NA,NA,TRBV25-1,TGTGCCAGCAGTGAATACGGAGGGACGGGGTCTTTAAACATTCAGTACTTC,CASSEYGGTGSLNIQYF